This paragraph covers one TCR beta chain sequence. Its cognate antigen is unknown. This CDR3 spans 12 amino acids. Germline assignment: CDR1 LNHDA and CDR2 SQIVND (reference sequence). This sample was taken from a study of T cells expressing NK-cell markers. Study-wide background: CD3+CD56+NKG2C+, CD3+CD56+NKG2C- and CD3+CD56-NKG2C+ T cells, once sorted, supplied the TCR beta repertoires. Seven of the eight sequenced donors were HCMV-seropositive; one was seronegative.

The study's findings and limits: Where several donors were concerned, these clonotypes also led the CD3+CD56-NKG2C+ fraction.

UMIs accompanied the 5'RACE template switching by which TCR beta cDNA was made. TCRdb derives one entry per CDR3 protein from the 5' RACE reads, leaving out DNA. This listing includes 300,000 to 500,000 distinct CDR3 sequences. V is TRBV19 and J is TRBJ1-1. This TCR derives from a woman aged 50 to 60 in good health. Sequencing used blood T cells: a sorted CD56 or NKG2C T cell subset, CD4+ or CD8+ T cells, or bulk PBMC T cells (not recorded which). The CDR3 loop is CASSMEGTEAFF.